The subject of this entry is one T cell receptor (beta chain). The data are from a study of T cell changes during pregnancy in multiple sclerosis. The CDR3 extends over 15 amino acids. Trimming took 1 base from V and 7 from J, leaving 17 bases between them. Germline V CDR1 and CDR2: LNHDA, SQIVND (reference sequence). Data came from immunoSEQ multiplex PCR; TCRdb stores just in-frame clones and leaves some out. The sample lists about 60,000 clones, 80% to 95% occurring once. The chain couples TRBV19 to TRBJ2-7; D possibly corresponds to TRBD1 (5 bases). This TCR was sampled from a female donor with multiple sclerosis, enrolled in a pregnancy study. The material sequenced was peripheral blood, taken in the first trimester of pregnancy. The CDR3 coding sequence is TGTGCCAGTAGTATAGTTGGGGCAGGATCCGTTGAGCAGTACTTC. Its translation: CASSIVGAGSVEQYF.